These 23 T cell receptor beta chains came from one sample sequenced in a study of shared clonotypes between healthy human individuals. Sequencing used immunoSEQ multiplex PCR; TCRdb keeps in-frame clones, though not all of them. The sample includes around 750,000 clones, about 74% seen only once; the top ten take roughly 1.7%. The sequenced sample was memory CD4+ T cells sorted from blood. The sample's subset: CD45RA-negative fraction. The receptors derive from a young woman in good health.

On this clone itself: Distinct nucleotide sequences in the sample also encode this CDR3. The chain joins TRBV19 to TRBJ2-1; D may match TRBD1 or TRBD2 (6 bases each). The ends were cut back, 1 base at V and 8 bases at J, with 9 bases in the middle. Germline V CDR1 and CDR2: LNHDA, SQIVND (reference sequence). The CDR3 sequence is 13 residues long. The CDR3 coding sequence is TGTGCCAGTAGTATAGCCGGGGGCGATGAGCAGTTCTTC. Its translation is CASSIAGGDEQFF.

V is TRBV4-2 and J is TRBJ1-3; tentative D call: TRBD1 (6 bases). Germline V gives CDR1 LGHNA, CDR2 YNFKEQ. V lost 6 bases and J lost 0, with 15 bases in between. This CDR3 is built from 16 residues. The CDR3 is CASREVDRHSGNTIYF. For the CDR3, the DNA is TGTGCCAGCAGGGAAGTCGACAGGCACTCTGGAAACACCATATATTTT.

The chain carries TRBV5-1 and TRBJ2-1; no reliable D call. The CDR3 sequence is 16 residues long. In germline, CDR1 is SGHRS, CDR2 YFSETQ. V dropped 2 bases and J dropped 0 bases, with 12 bases sitting between them. CDR3 in amino acids: CASSFGFASSYNEQFF. The CDR3, as DNA: TGCGCCAGCAGCTTCGGGTTCGCGAGCTCCTACAATGAGCAGTTCTTC.

The J gene is TRBJ2-7, the V gene TRBV29-1; TRBD1 matches at 12 bases. This CDR3 contains 14 residues. Per the germline V gene, CDR1 is SQVTM and CDR2 is ANQGSEA. V was pared by 4 bases and J by 9 bases, with 10 bases of the junction left unmatched. CDR3 amino acids: CSVVLGTGGRVQYF. CDR3 DNA sequence: TGCAGCGTTGTACTGGGGACAGGGGGCAGGGTGCAGTACTTC.

The chain recombines TRBV19 with TRBJ1-5; perhaps TRBD1 as D (6 bases). V was shortened by 4 bases and J by 0 bases, with 7 bases between the two germline ends. The CDR3 totals 14 residues. Germline V gene lookup returns CDR1 LNHDA and CDR2 SQIVND (reference sequence). CDR3 loop: CASSRQVSNQPQHF. The CDR3 nucleotides read TGTGCCAGTAGTAGACAGGTTAGCAATCAGCCCCAGCATTTT.

Comments on this clone: In the same sample, other DNA sequences code for this CDR3. The CDR3 region has the DNA TGCGCCAGCAGCTTGCAGACCAGCTCCTACAATGAGCAGTTCTTC. The encoded protein is CASSLQTSSYNEQFF. J is TRBJ2-1 and V is TRBV5-1; no clear D. There are 15 residues in the CDR3. V dropped 1 base and J dropped 0 bases, with 8 bases sitting between them. The germline CDR1 and CDR2 sequences are SGHRS and YFSETQ.

The rearrangement uses TRBV10-3 and TRBJ2-7; TRBD2 matches 15 bases. The CDR3 has 16 residues. V shed 6 bases and J 3 bases; nucleotides not matched to a gene: 6. Germline V gene lookup returns CDR1 ENHRY and CDR2 SYGVKD. As DNA, the CDR3 is TGTGCCATCAGCCGGGGGACTAGCGGGAGGAACTACGAGCAGTACTTC. It encodes CAISRGTSGRNYEQYF.

The chain couples TRBV19 to TRBJ1-4; 7 bases agree with TRBD1. With 5 bases clipped from V and 4 bases from J, the junction kept 7 bases outside the gene matches. This CDR3 has 15 amino acids. Germline CDR1 and CDR2: LNHDA and SQIVND (reference sequence). The CDR3 spells CASSGRGTVNEKLFF. As DNA, the CDR3 is TGTGCCAGTAGTGGACGAGGGACAGTTAATGAAAAACTGTTTTTT.

V gene TRBV7-9 combines with J gene TRBJ2-5; 7 bases are shared with TRBD1. V was pared by 5 bases and J by 4 bases, with 7 bases of the junction left unmatched. Germline loops: CDR1 SEHNR, CDR2 FQNEAQ (reference sequence). The CDR3 is 14 residues long. The CDR3 here is CASSPGAGGETQYF. The CDR3 DNA is TGTGCCAGCAGCCCCGGTGCAGGGGGAGAGACCCAGTACTTC. Variable domain in full (rest from reference TRBV7-9 and TRBJ2-5): DTGVSQNPRHKITKRGQNVTFRCDPISEHNRLYWYRQTLGQGPEFLTYFQNEAQLEKSRLLSDRFSAERPKGSFSTLEIQRTEQGDSAMYLCASSPGAGGETQYFGPGTRLLVL.

V gene TRBV5-1 combines with J gene TRBJ1-3; D gene ambiguous. CDR3 length: 15 residues. V was trimmed by 0 bases and J by 2 bases, leaving 9 bases between them. Germline V lookup: CDR1 SGHRS, CDR2 YFSETQ. DNA of the CDR3: TGCGCCAGCAGCTTGGTCTGGGAACCTGGAAACACCATATATTTT. This gives the protein CASSLVWEPGNTIYF.

This clone came up once. The chain recombines TRBV7-9 with TRBJ2-5; D might be TRBD1 (6 bases). From germline, CDR1 is SEHNR and CDR2 FQNEAQ (reference sequence). V dropped 1 base and J dropped 1 base, with 10 bases sitting between them. The CDR3 is 15 amino acids. Here the CDR3 DNA reads TGTGCCAGCAGCTTAGAAGGGACACCCCAAGAGACCCAGTACTTC. Translated: CASSLEGTPQETQYF. Combining the CDR3 with reference TRBV7-9 and TRBJ2-5 gives the whole variable domain DTGVSQNPRHKITKRGQNVTFRCDPISEHNRLYWYRQTLGQGPEFLTYFQNEAQLEKSRLLSDRFSAERPKGSFSTLEIQRTEQGDSAMYLCASSLEGTPQETQYFGPGTRLLVL.

The CDR3 protein is CASRRGGGEGYGYTF. The DNA of the CDR3 is TGTGCCAGCAGACGAGGTGGGGGAGAAGGCTATGGCTACACCTTC. This chain joins TRBV6-1 and TRBJ1-2; D may be TRBD1 (5 bases). Germline loops: CDR1 MNHNS, CDR2 SASEGT. The CDR3 consists of 15 residues. V was trimmed by 6 bases and J by 4 bases, leaving 18 bases between them.

The CDR3 coding sequence is TGTGCCAGCAGCCCGACTGCCAGGGCGTTGGATGAGCAGTTCTTC. Protein: CASSPTARALDEQFF. V and J are TRBV7-2 and TRBJ2-1; a possible D gene is TRBD1 (5 bases). Per the germline V gene, CDR1 is SGHTA and CDR2 is FQGNSA. The CDR3 extends over 15 amino acids. V gave up 5 bases and J gave up 8 bases, with 19 bases separating them.

In nucleotides, the CDR3 is TGTGCCAGCAGTAGGGGGTCTGGCTACACCTTC. It is translated as CASSRGSGYTF. The chain joins TRBV27 to TRBJ1-2; D is perhaps TRBD1 (6 bases). The V and J ends lost 5 bases and 7 bases respectively, with 8 bases between them. This CDR3 contains 11 residues. Germline assignment: CDR1 MNHEY and CDR2 SMNVEV (reference sequence).

The table lists this clone with a few counts. The chain has TRBV19 and TRBJ2-1, with 8 bases identical to TRBD2. The V and J ends lost 3 bases and 2 bases, in that order; junction bases with no gene match: 6. Germline CDR1 is LNHDA and CDR2 is SQIVND (reference sequence). The CDR3 runs to 16 residues. The CDR3 is CASSIYRAGAYNEQFF. The CDR3 bases are TGTGCCAGTAGTATCTACCGAGCGGGGGCCTACAATGAGCAGTTCTTC.

This sequence joins TRBV11-2 and TRBJ2-6; 7 bases map to TRBD2. This CDR3 is 18 amino acids long. Trimming at V came to 2 bases and at J to 0 bases, leaving 7 bases not matched to a gene. Germline assignment: CDR1 SGHAT and CDR2 FQNNGV. The CDR3 reads CASSLILATDSGANVLTF. The CDR3 DNA sequence: TGTGCCAGCAGCTTAATACTAGCGACAGACTCTGGGGCCAACGTCCTGACTTTC.

The gene calls are TRBV28 and TRBJ1-3, with a weak D call TRBD1 (6 bases). This CDR3 region has 14 residues. Germline assignment: CDR1 MDHEN and CDR2 SYDVKM. The V gene lost 6 bases and the J gene lost 7 bases, with 16 bases spanning the gap. The CDR3 DNA reads as TGTGCCAGCAGGGAGGGGGTACGCTGGAACACCATATATTTT. Translated, it gives CASREGVRWNTIYF.

This clone has only one observation. V usage is TRBV11-2 and J usage is TRBJ1-4; 10 bases are a match to TRBD1. Germline values: CDR1 SGHAT, CDR2 FQNNGV. Trimming cost V 5 bases and J 7 bases; bases outside gene matches: 10. The CDR3 consists of 16 residues. The CDR3 sequence is CASSPGQGIFGEKLFF. The CDR3 bases are TGTGCCAGCAGCCCGGGACAGGGGATCTTTGGTGAAAAACTGTTTTTT.

The chain employs TRBV19 and TRBJ1-2; D uncertain. The CDR3 has 17 amino acids. Germline V lookup: CDR1 LNHDA, CDR2 SQIVND (reference sequence). V lost 5 bases, J lost 4 bases, and 23 bases lay in between. In nucleotides, the CDR3 is TGTGCCAGTAGTCCCCTGGTTAGGGCGCGCTGGGGCTATGGCTACACCTTC. It encodes CASSPLVRARWGYGYTF. Drawing the rest from reference TRBV19 and TRBJ1-2, the complete variable domain is DGGITQSPKYLFRKEGQNVTLSCEQNLNHDAMYWYRQDPGQGLRLIYYSQIVNDFQKGDIAEGYSVSREKKESFPLTVTSAQKNPTAFYLCASSPLVRARWGYGYTFGSGTRLTVV.

Comment on this clone: This likely traces to a read error, being one base from a far larger clone. Within the sample, other DNA sequences also encode this same CDR3. CDR3 sequence: CATSRVTGELFF. DNA of the CDR3: TGTGCCACCAGCAGAGTAACCGGGGAGCTGTTTTTT. The V and J genes are TRBV15 and TRBJ2-2; the D is unclear. The germline gives CDR1 LNHNV, CDR2 YYDKDF (reference sequence). V shed 1 base and J shed 5 bases, with 2 bases lying between them. The CDR3 contains 12 residues.

This clone was seen just once. This chain joins TRBV11-2 and TRBJ2-1; 8 bases are a match to TRBD2. Trimming cost V 5 bases and J 4 bases; bases outside gene matches: 7. This CDR3 region has 15 residues. In germline, CDR1 is SGHAT, CDR2 FQNNGV. The CDR3 spells CASSPKREKYNEQFF. The CDR3 DNA sequence: TGTGCCAGCAGCCCAAAGCGGGAGAAATACAATGAGCAGTTCTTC.

This clone turned up a few times. V is TRBV6-1 and J is TRBJ1-5; D possibly corresponds to TRBD1 (5 bases). CDR3 length: 12 residues. V was trimmed by 4 bases and J by 11 bases, leaving 12 bases between them. The germline V gene has CDR1 MNHNS and CDR2 SASEGT. The CDR3 sequence: CASSGDTRAQHF. The DNA of the CDR3 is TGTGCCAGCAGTGGGGATACCAGGGCCCAGCATTTT.

This chain uses TRBV2 with TRBJ1-2; D ambiguous. The CDR3 totals 13 residues. Germline lookup yields CDR1 SNHLY and CDR2 FYNNEI. With 3 bases removed from V and 1 base from J, the gap between germline ends came to 6 bases. DNA of the CDR3: TGTGCCAGCAGTGATGAGGGTAACTATGGCTACACCTTC. It yields the protein CASSDEGNYGYTF.